The present entry profiles one T cell receptor beta chain with its context. The data derive from a study of cytomegalovirus exposure and HLA in healthy donors. PCR was performed using 60 Vbeta and 13 Jbeta primers. TCRdb's copy holds only in-frame clones and misses some; the assay was immunoSEQ multiplex PCR. The sample comprises over 140,000 clones, roughly four fifths of which are singletons, and 1.2% to 1.5% rests with the top ten. The sample consisted of PBMCs. The origin of this receptor is a man under 40 in good health and CMV-seropositive.

For the CDR3, the DNA is TGTGCCAGCTCACCAAGGGAGCAGGGGGATGAAAAACTGTTTTTT. Protein: CASSPREQGDEKLFF. The V gene is TRBV18, the J gene TRBJ1-4, with 7 bases aligning to TRBD1. V was clipped by 2 bases and J by 6 bases; unmatched bases: 6. Germline values: CDR1 KGHSH, CDR2 LQKENI. The CDR3 is made up of 15 amino acids.